These 25 T cell receptor beta chains came from one sample sequenced in a study of T cells in Graves' hyperthyroidism and ophthalmopathy. It was RNA transcripts that yielded the amplified TCR beta CDR3 regions. HTBI primers were used for first-round RT-PCR of the TCR CDR3. TCRdb processed the multiplex PCR reads anew with MiXCR; each CDR3 protein has one entry. The table lists approximately 49,000 distinct CDR3 sequences, roughly 56% of them singletons. Sequenced input: peripheral blood or thyroid tissue (not recorded which). All receptors derive from a man between 18 and 29 years old with Graves' hyperthyroidism.

The chain employs TRBV7-9 and TRBJ1-1; D is uncertain. The CDR3 length is 11 residues. V was cut by 5 bases and J by 4 bases, with 5 bases left in between. The germline gives CDR1 SEHNR, CDR2 FQNEAQ (reference sequence). The chain's CDR3 is CASSISTEAFF. As DNA, the CDR3 is TGTGCCAGCAGCATCAGCACTGAAGCTTTCTTT.

This clonotype was recorded a few times. The rearrangement links TRBV18 to TRBJ1-4, with 9 bases lining up with TRBD1. This CDR3 has 18 amino acids. CDR1 KGHSH and CDR2 LQKENI come from the germline V gene. The V and J ends lost 3 bases and 6 bases, in that order; junction bases with no gene match: 14. The CDR3 DNA follows: TGTGCCAGCTCACCTTCCGGGACAGGGTCAAGGACCGATGAAAAACTGTTTTTT. Translation: CASSPSGTGSRTDEKLFF.

The table lists this clonotype with many counts. This rearrangement joins TRBV7-2 to TRBJ2-5; TRBD1 might be the D (5 bases). CDR1 and CDR2 (germline): SGHTA, FQGNSA. The V end lost 2 bases, the J end lost 4 bases, and 14 bases lay between the germline ends. This CDR3 has 15 residues. CDR3 loop: CASSLSAGSGETQYF. The CDR3 DNA reads as TGTGCCAGCAGCTTATCGGCAGGGTCCGGAGAGACCCAGTACTTC.

This clonotype was observed at least ten times. V is TRBV11-2 and J is TRBJ2-5, with D tentatively TRBD1 (5 bases). This CDR3 region has 14 residues. Trimming removed 4 bases at V and 0 bases at J, with 9 bases between. Germline assignment: CDR1 SGHAT and CDR2 FQNNGV. The CDR3 spells CASSSRGHQETQYF. CDR3 nucleotide sequence: TGTGCCAGCAGCTCTAGGGGTCACCAAGAGACCCAGTACTTC.

This clonotype was seen repeatedly, ten times or more. The chain links TRBV7-9 to TRBJ2-3; D gene ambiguous. Trimming pared 1 base from V and 2 bases from J, leaving 7 bases between. The CDR3 is 14 residues long. The V gene's germline CDR1 is SEHNR and CDR2 FQNEAQ (reference sequence). CDR3 sequence: CASSLGGVTDTQYF. CDR3 nucleotides: TGTGCCAGCAGCTTAGGCGGAGTCACAGATACGCAGTATTTT.

Notes on this clonotype: The DNA is left out, because the CDR3 cannot be placed on it with certainty; the CDR3 is given as TCRdb lists it. The V and J genes are TRBV7-8 and TRBJ2-4; the table's D call of TRBD2 was not tested on the DNA. Per the germline V gene, CDR1 is SGHVS and CDR2 is FQNEAQ. Termini included, the CDR3 measures 22 amino acids. The CDR3: CASSLTSGGRQETQYFGDSEYF.

Note on this clonotype: Its ends do not fully match the called genes, so a read error is possible. This rearrangement joins TRBV19 to TRBJ2-7; D is perhaps TRBD1 or TRBD2 (5 bases each). Germline values: CDR1 LNHDA, CDR2 SQIVND (reference sequence). The CDR3 is made up of 13 amino acids. CDR3 sequence (DNA): TGTGCCCGTAGTATCGGGACGGGCTGCGAGCAGTACTTC. This gives the protein CARSIGTGCEQYF.

The genes are TRBV29-1 and TRBJ1-2; 7 bases line up with TRBD1. V lost 6 bases and J lost 0; bases outside the gene matches: 4. Germline-derived CDR1 and CDR2 are SQVTM and ANQGSEA. The CDR3 length is 13 residues. The CDR3 DNA reads as TGCAGCGTGCGGGACAGACCTAACTATGGCTACACCTTC. Its protein product is CSVRDRPNYGYTF. The full variable domain, in which reference TRBV29-1 and TRBJ1-2 provide the parts outside the CDR3, is SAVISQKPSRDICQRGTSLTIQCQVDSQVTMMFWYRQQPGQSLTLIATANQGSEATYESGFVIDKFPISRPNLTFSTLTVSNMSPEDSSIYLCSVRDRPNYGYTFGSGTRLTVV.

This clonotype was counted ten times or more. The chain carries TRBV5-1 and TRBJ1-1; TRBD1 is a possible D gene (5 bases). V was clipped by 0 bases and J by 0 bases, with 12 bases between them. From germline, CDR1 is SGHRS and CDR2 YFSETQ. This CDR3 comprises 16 residues. The CDR3 region is CASSLGRGWMNTEAFF. CDR3 DNA: TGCGCCAGCAGCTTGGGTAGGGGTTGGATGAACACTGAAGCTTTCTTT. The whole variable domain, filled in from reference TRBV5-1 and TRBJ1-1, reads KAGVTQTPRYLIKTRGQQVTLSCSPISGHRSVSWYQQTPGQGLQFLFEYFSETQRNKGNFPGRFSGRQFSNSRSEMNVSTLELGDSALYLCASSLGRGWMNTEAFFGQGTRLTVV.

In its sample, this clonotype was seen many times. The CDR3 region has the DNA TGTGCCAGTAGTAGGGCTCCCCGTAGCACAGATACGCAGTATTTT. Residues: CASSRAPRSTDTQYF. The chain joins TRBV19 to TRBJ2-3; no definite D call. This CDR3 has 15 residues. V lost 4 bases and J lost 0, with 11 bases in between. CDR1 and CDR2 from the germline V gene are LNHDA and SQIVND (reference sequence).

This clonotype was detected ten times or more. J is TRBJ1-2 and V is TRBV5-1, with D perhaps TRBD1 (6 bases). V lost 3 bases and J lost 3, with 9 bases in between. Per germline, CDR1 SGHRS and CDR2 YFSETQ. The CDR3 covers 13 residues. CDR3 coding DNA: TGCGCCAGCAGCTCCGGGACACACTATGGCTACACCTTC. Protein: CASSSGTHYGYTF.

This clonotype has ten or more counts. The chain uses TRBV5-1 and TRBJ2-5; 11 nucleotides line up with TRBD2. The CDR3 runs 17 residues. The junction had 21 bases not matched to a gene; V was cut back by 10 bases and J by 7 bases. The V gene's germline CDR1 is SGHRS and CDR2 YFSETQ. The CDR3 region is CAGGLPSGGTRSRTQYF. The CDR3 region has the DNA TGCGCCGGGGGCCTCCCTAGCGGGGGGACCCGGAGCAGGACCCAGTACTTC.

V usage is TRBV4-2 and J usage is TRBJ2-5; D is unresolved. V lost 3 bases and J lost 2, with 13 bases in between. This CDR3 region has 15 residues. Germline-derived CDR1 and CDR2 are LGHNA and YNFKEQ. DNA for the CDR3: TGTGCCAGCAGCCAGGCTGGGGTCGGGCAAGAGACCCAGTACTTC. Its translation: CASSQAGVGQETQYF.

The gene calls are TRBV10-2 and TRBJ1-2; D is ambiguous. The V end was cut by 3 bases, the J end by 7 bases, with 9 bases between. The CDR3 consists of 12 residues. Germline V gene data show CDR1 as WSHSY and CDR2 as SAAADI. In DNA, the CDR3 is TGCGCCAGCAGTGACAGCGGGAGTGGCTACACCTTC. Its protein is CASSDSGSGYTF.

The chain combines TRBV7-2 with TRBJ2-3; D is undetermined. Per germline, CDR1 SGHTA and CDR2 FQGNSA. The germline V and J ends were trimmed by 11 bases and 0 bases, with 15 bases remaining between them. This CDR3 has 14 residues. The CDR3 loop is CAWSVGTSTDTQYF. The DNA of the CDR3 is TGTGCCTGGAGTGTTGGTACTAGCACAGATACGCAGTATTTT.

The table lists this clonotype with many counts. The V call is TRBV6-2 or TRBV6-3, the J call TRBJ2-5; no reliable D call. The CDR3 is made up of 14 amino acids. Germline-derived CDR1 and CDR2 are MNHEY and SVGEGT. The germline V and J ends were trimmed by 3 bases and 0 bases, with 8 bases remaining between them. The CDR3 protein is CASSYGPYQETQYF. CDR3 DNA: TGTGCCAGCAGTTATGGCCCGTACCAAGAGACCCAGTACTTC.

A single count supports this clonotype. The rearrangement uses TRBV29-1 and TRBJ2-7, with unresolved D. V was trimmed by 4 bases and J by 1 base, leaving 11 bases between them. CDR3 length: 13 residues. Per germline, CDR1 SQVTM and CDR2 ANQGSEA. CDR3 sequence: CSVVSGQSYEQYF. The CDR3 nucleotides read TGCAGCGTTGTATCGGGCCAATCCTACGAGCAGTACTTC.

In the case of this clonotype: A much bigger clone sits one base away, suggesting this may be a read error. The chain recombines TRBV24-1 with TRBJ2-3; the match to TRBD2 covers 9 bases. The CDR3 contains 15 residues. In germline, CDR1 is KGHDR, CDR2 SFDVKD. J lost 3 bases, V lost 7 bases, and 7 bases had no gene match. DNA of the CDR3: TGTGCCACCAGCCCAGCTAGCGGGGAGACAGATACGCAGTATTTT. It codes for CATSPASGETDTQYF.

The table lists this clonotype with many counts. This chain connects TRBV5-4 to TRBJ2-3; 12 bases fit TRBD2. CDR3 length: 16 residues. Germline V gene data show CDR1 as SGHNT and CDR2 as YYREEE (reference sequence). J gave up 4 bases and V 2 bases, and 5 bases lay outside the gene matches. CDR3 DNA: TGTGCCAGCAGCTTTCCTAGCGGGGGGGATTCAGATACGCAGTATTTT. Residues: CASSFPSGGDSDTQYF. Full variable domain (missing parts from reference TRBV5-4 and TRBJ2-3): ETGVTQSPTHLIKTRGQQVTLRCSSQSGHNTVSWYQQALGQGPQFIFQYYREEENGRGNFPPRFSGLQFPNYSSELNVNALELDDSALYLCASSFPSGGDSDTQYFGPGTRLTVL.

V and J are TRBV29-1 and TRBJ1-2; a possible D gene is TRBD1 (6 bases). The CDR3 spans 12 residues. V was shortened by 6 bases and J by 7 bases, with 15 bases between the two germline ends. CDR1 is SQVTM and CDR2 is ANQGSEA in the germline V gene. CDR3 nucleotide sequence: TGCAGCGTAGGAACGCAGGGGACTGGCTACACCTTC. Its protein is CSVGTQGTGYTF.

The chain couples TRBV7-9 to TRBJ1-1, with no clear D. The length of the CDR3 is 13 residues. With 4 bases removed from V and 6 bases from J, the gap between germline ends came to 12 bases. Per germline, CDR1 SEHNR and CDR2 FQNEAQ (reference sequence). For the CDR3, the DNA is TGTGCCAGCAGCTCCCCCTTTGGCCCTGAAGCTTTCTTT. Amino acid sequence: CASSSPFGPEAFF.

V and J are TRBV10-2 and TRBJ1-1, with no clear D. V lost 10 bases, J lost 5 bases, and 11 bases lay in between. CDR3 length equals 11 residues. Per the germline V gene, CDR1 is WSHSY and CDR2 is SAAADI. CDR3 nucleotides: TGCGCCACCACGACTGGGACTGAAGCTTTCTTT. It is translated as CATTTGTEAFF.

This clonotype was detected many times. The chain carries TRBV5-1 and TRBJ2-5; 9 nucleotides line up with TRBD1. The V and J ends lost 5 bases and 2 bases, in that order; junction bases with no gene match: 10. The CDR3 consists of 16 residues. Per germline, CDR1 SGHRS and CDR2 YFSETQ. In DNA form, the CDR3 reads TGCGCCAGCAGGCCGGGACAGGGAGTCTTACAAGAGACCCAGTACTTC. Its protein product is CASRPGQGVLQETQYF.

The chain employs TRBV20-1 and TRBJ2-7, with 13 bases matching TRBD2. Germline-derived CDR1 and CDR2 are DFQATT and SNEGSKA (reference sequence). The CDR3 is 15 residues long. The DNA for the CDR3 is TGCAGCCCCCTGGGACTAGCGGGGCCTCCCTACGAGCAGTACTTC. Translated, it gives CSPLGLAGPPYEQYF.

This clonotype appeared many times. The chain couples TRBV7-2 to TRBJ1-2; D ambiguous. The V and J ends lost 5 bases and 8 bases respectively, with 15 bases between them. The CDR3 covers 13 residues. Looked up from germline, CDR1 is SGHTA and CDR2 is FQGNSA. In DNA form, the CDR3 reads TGTGCCAGCAGCCCATCATCACAGTTCGGCTACACCTTC. Amino acids: CASSPSSQFGYTF.